What follows are 2 T cell receptor beta chains derived from one specimen sequenced in a study of blood T cell repertoires in COVID-19. The repertoire was sequenced with immunoSEQ multiplex PCR; TCRdb's copy has only in-frame clones and lacks some. The sample contains around 150,000 clones, roughly 90% of which appear only once. Input material: peripheral blood. Receptors were obtained from a human donor with COVID-19, enrolled during active disease. The donor label of this sample is uncertain.

The chain has TRBV28 and TRBJ1-2; D perhaps matches TRBD1 (5 bases). This CDR3 comprises 15 residues. Germline V CDR1 and CDR2: MDHEN, SYDVKM. Between the trimmed V and J ends, which lost 4 bases and 6 bases, there was a span of 18 bases. CDR3 nucleotide sequence: TGTGCCAGCAGTTATCCCCAGGGAGGTTTTAATGGCTACACCTTC. Protein product: CASSYPQGGFNGYTF.

This clone was picked up one time. This chain connects TRBV28 to TRBJ1-4; perhaps TRBD1 as D (5 bases). The CDR3 is 14 residues long. Trimming removed 5 bases at V and 1 base at J, with 8 bases between. Germline V gives CDR1 MDHEN, CDR2 SYDVKM. The CDR3 DNA reads as TGTGCCAGCAGTCCAGGGATAACTAATGAAAAACTGTTTTTT. Its translation is CASSPGITNEKLFF.